These T cell receptor beta chains were read from a single sample in a study of cytomegalovirus exposure and HLA in healthy donors. Only in-frame clones appear in the TCRdb table, and some are missing; sequencing was by immunoSEQ multiplex PCR. The sample carries about 90,000 clones, approximately 70% recorded once. The sample consisted of PBMCs. The receptors derive from a man aged 25 to 40 in good health and CMV-seronegative. Both conserved end residues are part of each CDR3. The order of the fields is D gene, V gene, clone size, J gene, CDR3 DNA, CDR3 protein. A D gene is named only where the DNA matches it firmly. Size values are once, few and many counts, or a class for expanded clones, and some rows have none.

NA	TRBV7-2	NA	TRBJ1-5	TGTGCCAGCAGCCCCAAAACCGGACATTATAGCAATCAGCCCCAGCATTTT	CASSPKTGHYSNQPQHF
TRBD2	TRBV4-1	NA	TRBJ2-1	TGCGCCAGCAGCCAAGACCGCGGGAGGGCCCTTGAGCAGTTCTTC	CASSQDRGRALEQFF
TRBD1	TRBV28	once	TRBJ1-1	TGTGCCAGCACCCAGGGGGGAATGAACACTGAAGCTTTCTTT	CASTQGGMNTEAFF
TRBD1	TRBV7-3	NA	TRBJ2-1	TGTGCCAGCAGCCCTACAGGGGGCTCCTACAATGAGCAGTTCTTC	CASSPTGGSYNEQFF
NA	TRBV30	NA	TRBJ1-6	TGTGCCTGGGTACAGACAGATTTAAATTCACCCCTCCACTTT	CAWVQTDLNSPLHF
TRBD1	TRBV19	once	TRBJ2-1	TGTGCCAGTAGTATACCGGGACAGGGGGTCTACAATGAGCAGTTCTTC	CASSIPGQGVYNEQFF
TRBD1	TRBV5-4	NA	TRBJ2-5	TGTGCCAGTCTAAGAATGACAGGGGGAATGTTTGAACAGACCCAGTACTTC	CASLRMTGGMFEQTQYF
NA	TRBV6-5	few	TRBJ2-3	TGTGCCAGCACCAAGAATGAGCGGTTCACAGATACGCAGTATTTT	CASTKNERFTDTQYF
NA	TRBV5-1	few	TRBJ2-1	TGCGCCAGCAGCTACCGACAGGGAGGATATGAGCAGTTCTTC	CASSYRQGGYEQFF
NA	TRBV6-5	NA	TRBJ2-2	TGTGCCAGCAGTTACTCCGGGAGTCCCGGGGAGCTGTTTTTT	CASSYSGSPGELFF
TRBD1	TRBV4-1	once	TRBJ1-2	TGCGCCAGCAGCCACCGAGGGGGACAGTTCTATGGCTACACCTTC	CASSHRGGQFYGYTF
TRBD1	TRBV5-6	NA	TRBJ2-7	TGTGCCAGCAGCTGGGGCGGGACAGGGTCCTACGAGCAGTACTTC	CASSWGGTGSYEQYF
TRBD1	TRBV2	few	TRBJ2-2	TGTGCCACCCGGGACAGGGAGACCGGGGAGCTGTTTTTT	CATRDRETGELFF
NA	TRBV7-8	NA	TRBJ1-1	TGTGCCAGCAGCCCCGGAAAGGTCCGGGACACTGAAGCTTTCTTT	CASSPGKVRDTEAFF
NA	TRBV10-1	NA	TRBJ2-7	TGCGCCAGCAGGTCTTCCACGGGCTACGAGCAGTACTTC	CASRSSTGYEQYF
NA	TRBV21-1	NA	TRBJ2-7	TGTGCCAGCAGCGAAGGGGGGGGCTCCTACGAGCAGTACTTC	CASSEGGGSYEQYF
TRBD2	TRBV4-2	NA	TRBJ2-1	TGTGCCAGCAGCCAAGATTGGGCGGGAGGGTACAATGAGCAGTTCTTC	CASSQDWAGGYNEQFF
NA	TRBV7-9	NA	TRBJ2-5	TGTGCCAGCAGCTTAGCGGAGTTCAGGGGTGAGGAGACCCAGTACTTC	CASSLAEFRGEETQYF
NA	TRBV15	few	TRBJ1-2	TGTGCCACCAGCAGAGACAGGGGAAACTATGGCTACACCTTC	CATSRDRGNYGYTF
NA	TRBV28	NA	TRBJ2-3	TGTGCCAGCAGTTTCAATGACAGACCTAGCACAGATACGCAGTATTTT	CASSFNDRPSTDTQYF
NA	TRBV12-5	once	TRBJ1-1	TGTGCTAGTGGTTTGTGGGAGATGAACACTGAAGCTTTCTTT	CASGLWEMNTEAFF
TRBD1	TRBV2	few	TRBJ1-1	TGTGCCAGCAGCTCCGACAGGGGTGTTGCAGCTTTCTTT	CASSSDRGVAAFF
TRBD2	TRBV9	NA	TRBJ2-7	TGTGCCAGCAGCGTAGGCGGGAGCTCCTACGAGCAGTACTTC	CASSVGGSSYEQYF
TRBD1	TRBV7-2	few	TRBJ1-1	TGTGCCAGCAGCTTAGGGCCCGGGGCCGGGACAGTGAACACTGAAGCTTTCTTT	CASSLGPGAGTVNTEAFF
TRBD1	TRBV10-3	NA	TRBJ1-1	TGTGCCATCAGCCATGGACAGGCGAACACTGAAGCTTTCTTT	CAISHGQANTEAFF
NA	TRBV11-2	NA	TRBJ2-7	TGTGCCAGCAGCGGAGAGGGCCGGACCCCAGAAAGCCCATACGAGCAGTACTTC	CASSGEGRTPESPYEQYF
NA	TRBV27	once	TRBJ2-7	TGTGCCAGCAGTGGGCAGGGAAGGGACGAGCAGTACTTC	CASSGQGRDEQYF
NA	TRBV18	NA	TRBJ1-5	TGTGCCAGCTCACCTTCAGCGGATCAGCCCCAGCATTTT	CASSPSADQPQHF
TRBD1	TRBV5-1	NA	TRBJ1-3	TGCGCCAGCAGCCCAACGACAGGGGGAAACACCATATATTTT	CASSPTTGGNTIYF
TRBD1	TRBV30	few	TRBJ1-2	TGTGCCTGGAGTTTCTCCGCCGGGACAGCTTACGGCTACACCTTC	CAWSFSAGTAYGYTF
TRBD2	TRBV5-1	few	TRBJ2-2	TGCGCCAGCAGCTTGGATGCGGGAGGCGGCACCGGGGAGCTGTTTTTT	CASSLDAGGGTGELFF
TRBD1	TRBV7-9	NA	TRBJ2-7	TGTGCCAGCAGCTTATTGTGGCAGGGGGCTTGGGAGCAGTACTTC	CASSLLWQGAWEQYF
TRBD1	TRBV30	NA	TRBJ2-7	TGTGCCTGGAGTGTACTCAACAGGGGGCCTTACGAGCAGTACTTC	CAWSVLNRGPYEQYF
TRBD1	TRBV4-1	NA	TRBJ2-7	TGCGCCAGCAGCCACCGGACAGGGGGCTCCTACGAGCAGTACTTC	CASSHRTGGSYEQYF
TRBD1	TRBV5-1	NA	TRBJ2-1	TGCGCCAGCAGTTCTGACAGGGGCTCCTACAATGAGCAGTTCTTC	CASSSDRGSYNEQFF
TRBD2	TRBV29-1	NA	TRBJ2-3	TGCAGTGAGCTAGCGGGGGGGGCAGATACGCAGTATTTT	CSELAGGADTQYF
NA	TRBV30	NA	TRBJ1-2	TGTGCCTGGAGTATAACGACAGTTCACTATGGCTACACCTTC	CAWSITTVHYGYTF
TRBD1	TRBV28	NA	TRBJ2-2	TGTGCCAGCAGTCTCCGGGACAGGGCAAATCCCGGGGAGCTGTTTTTT	CASSLRDRANPGELFF
NA	TRBV6-6	few	TRBJ1-1	TGTGCCAGCCTGCGACAGGCGAACACTGAAGCTTTCTTT	CASLRQANTEAFF
TRBD1	TRBV19	NA	TRBJ1-5	TGTGCCAGTAGTCCTCCGGGACAGCTGAACAATCAGCCCCAGCATTTT	CASSPPGQLNNQPQHF
NA	TRBV9	NA	TRBJ1-3	TGTGCCAGCAGCGCAGGGGATACTGGAAACACCATATATTTT	CASSAGDTGNTIYF
TRBD1	TRBV27	few	TRBJ1-2	TGTGCCAGCAGTTTAACAGGGGGCTCAGCCTATGGCTACACCTTC	CASSLTGGSAYGYTF
NA	TRBV7-2	NA	TRBJ1-5	TGTGCCAGCAGCCCCCGCAGGGGTAACCAGCCCCAGCATTTT	CASSPRRGNQPQHF
TRBD1	TRBV5-4	NA	TRBJ1-5	TGTGCCAGCAGCACTGGGACAGGGATCGGTCAGCCCCAGCATTTT	CASSTGTGIGQPQHF
TRBD1	TRBV2	NA	TRBJ1-1	TGTGCCAGCGAAGGTCAGGGGGCGCGAGCTTTCTTT	CASEGQGARAFF
NA	TRBV10-3	NA	TRBJ2-1	TGTGCCATCAGTGAGTCGCGGGGGCTCCCTCGCAATGAGCAGTTCTTC	CAISESRGLPRNEQFF
NA	TRBV25-1	few	TRBJ1-1	TGTGCCAGCAGTCCCCAATCCCCGCGGGATGGGAACACTGAAGCTTTCTTT	CASSPQSPRDGNTEAFF
TRBD1	TRBV4-1	few	TRBJ2-7	TGCGCCAGCAGCCAAGAGGGACAGTTGGTGTACGAGCAGTACTTC	CASSQEGQLVYEQYF
NA	TRBV29-1	few	TRBJ1-4	TGCAGCGTTGGGGCAGCTAATGAAAAACTGTTTTTT	CSVGAANEKLFF
TRBD2	TRBV29-1	NA	TRBJ2-7	TGCAGCGTTGGGGGTAGCGGGAGGGCGGTAGGCGAGCAGTACTTC	CSVGGSGRAVGEQYF
TRBD2	TRBV5-1	NA	TRBJ2-7	TGCGCCAGCAGCCCGACGGAGAGCGGGACCCGTTACGAGCAGTACTTC	CASSPTESGTRYEQYF
NA	TRBV5-6	NA	TRBJ2-2	TGTGCCAGCAGCTCCTATAGCGGAGCGAGATCCTTCACCGGGGAGCTGTTTTTT	CASSSYSGARSFTGELFF
NA	TRBV29-1	NA	TRBJ2-1	TGCAGCGTTGAAGATCGGGCAGGGAGGTACTACAATGAGCAGTTCTTC	CSVEDRAGRYYNEQFF
NA	TRBV7-3	NA	TRBJ2-7	TGTGCCAGCAGCTCCCACCCGGGAGACGAGCAGTACTTC	CASSSHPGDEQYF
NA	TRBV7-7	few	TRBJ2-1	TGTGCTAGCAGCTTAGCCGGGACACGGAGCGATGAGCAGTTCTTC	CASSLAGTRSDEQFF